This T cell receptor beta chain was obtained from a study of identical twins (dated by TCRdb to between 2015 and 2016). About the study as a whole: The study deep-sequenced TCR alpha and beta repertoires from monozygotic twins, unrelated adults of various ages and cord blood to test whether fetal clonotypes persist. Replicate twin experiments were performed at different times using different library preparation protocols to rule out contamination.

Library preparation employed 5' RACE. TCRdb records Illumina HiSeq 2000 as the sequencer. Template switching added a universal primer binding site, and the final cDNA carried a unique molecular identifier that allowed TCR cDNA molecules to be counted accurately. Specific primers in the conserved constant-segment region were used to synthesize first-strand cDNA for TCR alpha and beta chains. To control for contamination, every cDNA library carried two barcodes: a SMART-Mk sample barcode plus Illumina barcodes. TruSeq adapter sequences and Illumina sample barcodes were added in two successive PCR steps. Sequencing of the TCR alpha and beta cDNA libraries was done on the Illumina HiSeq platform using custom primers. In the paper's pipeline: MiGEC was used to process raw reads and extract unique molecular identifiers, and MiXCR was used to find CDR3 positions. For each individual, recombination models were inferred using an EM algorithm with the repgenHMM and IGoR tools. Shared clonotype analysis was performed with the tcR package in R, normalizing sharing by the product of cloneset sizes. To study raw recombination without the effects of thymic and clonal selection, out-of-frame nonproductive sequences were analyzed. TCRdb reanalyzed the raw reads on its own, using fastp at Q25 for trimming and MiXCR for clone calling, and kept in-frame beta chains. Entries that share a CDR3 protein sequence are merged under the most common genes and DNA. These V and J calls rely on TCRdb rather than the paper's analysis. The sample table records roughly 260,000 distinct CDR3 sequences; 11% to 15% of these occur just once. The ten largest clones add up to approximately 10% of the sample.

This clonotype was seen only a few times. Its antigen is unknown. The record has no base qualities; no much larger clone is one base away. Trimming leaves V shorter by 10 bases and J shorter by 6 bases, with the junction holding 15 bases beyond the gene matches. The CDR3 numbers 15 residues from cysteine through phenylalanine. The CDR3 DNA has 45 bases and is translated from base 1. Reading the germline V gene gives CDR1 ENHRY and CDR2 SYGVKD. The research as a whole found: In beta out-of-frame sequences, excess twin sharing was weaker, because having fewer shared sequences lowered the signal-to-noise ratio. In monozygotic twins, recombination models systematically underestimated out-of-frame TCR alpha sharing, but the models matched the sharing seen between unrelated individuals. Invariant T cells such as MAIT and iNKT could partly confound zero-insertion analyses, though diverse VJ usage argued against this for most clonotypes. Out-of-frame TCR alpha sequences shared between twins showed an excess of low generation-probability sequences compared with coincidental sharing between unrelated individuals. Fewer insertions were carried by abundant cord blood beta clonotypes, a similar but weaker trend appeared in young adult naive repertoires, and no such trend appeared in memory repertoires. Conclusions relied on cross-sectional statistical analysis, since the same donors could not be followed over many years.

All donors were healthy Caucasians. Using Miltenyi CD45RO+ enrichment and human naive T-cell isolation kits, memory (CD45RO+) and naive T cells were isolated from PBMC. This receptor was obtained from a woman under 30 in good health. The chain is made from TRBV10-3 and TRBJ2-1; 7 junctional bases match TRBD2. Material: memory (CD45RO+) T cells sorted from blood. This specimen's cell subset or site label, per the study, means: CD45RO+ enriched T cells. The CDR3 protein is CATSRAGEGPNEQFF. The sequenced DNA: TGTGCCACTTCCCGGGCGGGAGAAGGGCCCAATGAGCAGTTCTTC.